This T cell receptor (beta chain) was documented in a study of cytomegalovirus exposure and HLA in healthy donors. The PCR contained 60 Vbeta and 13 Jbeta primers. Clones were sequenced by immunoSEQ multiplex PCR, and TCRdb holds only the in-frame ones, with some missing. The table includes 100,000 to 150,000 clones, over 70% detected once. The germline V gene encodes CDR1 SGHRS and CDR2 YFSETQ. This CDR3 has 15 residues. V was shortened by 3 bases and J by 0 bases, with 11 bases between the two germline ends. The source of this sequence is a woman in her sixties or seventies in good health and CMV-seropositive. The material sequenced was PBMCs. This chain uses TRBV5-1 with TRBJ2-3; D remains unclear. Here the CDR3 reads CASSSITGSTDTQYF. The CDR3 DNA is TGCGCCAGCAGCTCCATAACGGGTAGCACAGATACGCAGTATTTT.